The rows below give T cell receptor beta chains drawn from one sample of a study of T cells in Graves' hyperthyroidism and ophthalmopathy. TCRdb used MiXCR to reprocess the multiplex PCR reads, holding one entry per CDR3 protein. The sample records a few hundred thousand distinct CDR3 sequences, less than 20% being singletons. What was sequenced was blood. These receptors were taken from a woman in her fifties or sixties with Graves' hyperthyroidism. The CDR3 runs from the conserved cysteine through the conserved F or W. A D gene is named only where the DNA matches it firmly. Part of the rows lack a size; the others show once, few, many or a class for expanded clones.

cdr3_aa: CASNALGGSNYGYTF; cdr3_nt: TGTGCCAGCAACGCCCTAGGCGGATCTAACTATGGCTACACCTTC; j_call: TRBJ1-2; clone_size: NA; v_call: TRBV12-3/TRBV12-4; cdr3_length: 15; d_call: NA
cdr3_aa: CASSLGSGRTYNEQFF; cdr3_nt: TGTGCCAGCAGCTTAGGTAGCGGGAGGACCTACAATGAGCAGTTCTTC; j_call: TRBJ2-1; clone_size: many; v_call: TRBV7-9; cdr3_length: 16; d_call: TRBD2
cdr3_aa: CASTPTRRGDQPQHF; cdr3_nt: TGTGCCAGTACCCCTACTCGGAGAGGTGATCAGCCCCAGCATTTT; j_call: TRBJ1-5; clone_size: NA; v_call: TRBV19; cdr3_length: 15; d_call: NA
cdr3_aa: CAWNPGQDLNEPQHF; cdr3_nt: TGTGCCTGGAATCCAGGACAGGATCTTAATGAGCCCCAGCATTTT; j_call: TRBJ1-5; clone_size: many; v_call: TRBV30; cdr3_length: 15; d_call: TRBD1
cdr3_aa: CSARAGGDNEQFF; cdr3_nt: TGCAGTGCTAGGGCCGGGGGGGACAATGAGCAGTTCTTC; j_call: TRBJ2-1; clone_size: many; v_call: TRBV20-1; cdr3_length: 13; d_call: TRBD2
cdr3_aa: CASSFTTGFGAEAFF; cdr3_nt: TGCGCCAGCAGCTTTACGACAGGGTTCGGGGCTGAAGCTTTCTTT; j_call: TRBJ1-1; clone_size: many; v_call: TRBV5-1; cdr3_length: 15; d_call: TRBD1
cdr3_aa: CATSDTGRTDTQYF; cdr3_nt: TGTGCCACCAGTGACACCGGGAGAACAGATACGCAGTATTTT; j_call: TRBJ2-3; clone_size: many; v_call: TRBV24-1; cdr3_length: 14; d_call: NA
cdr3_aa: CASSPPPVSSEAFF; cdr3_nt: TGTGCCAGCAGCCCACCCCCAGTTTCATCCGAAGCTTTCTTT; j_call: TRBJ1-1; clone_size: many; v_call: TRBV5-4; cdr3_length: 14; d_call: NA
cdr3_aa: CASSFSEWGTEAFF; cdr3_nt: TGCGCCAGCAGCTTCTCGGAGTGGGGCACTGAAGCTTTCTTT; j_call: TRBJ1-1; clone_size: many; v_call: TRBV5-1; cdr3_length: 14; d_call: NA
cdr3_aa: CASSLNPTMNTEAFF; cdr3_nt: TGTGCCAGCAGCTTAAATCCGACTATGAACACTGAAGCTTTCTTT; j_call: TRBJ1-1; clone_size: NA; v_call: TRBV7-2; cdr3_length: 15; d_call: NA
cdr3_aa: CASITGAVHTGELFF; cdr3_nt: TGTGCCAGTATAACGGGGGCGGTACACACCGGGGAGCTGTTTTTT; j_call: TRBJ2-2; clone_size: many; v_call: TRBV11-2; cdr3_length: 15; d_call: NA